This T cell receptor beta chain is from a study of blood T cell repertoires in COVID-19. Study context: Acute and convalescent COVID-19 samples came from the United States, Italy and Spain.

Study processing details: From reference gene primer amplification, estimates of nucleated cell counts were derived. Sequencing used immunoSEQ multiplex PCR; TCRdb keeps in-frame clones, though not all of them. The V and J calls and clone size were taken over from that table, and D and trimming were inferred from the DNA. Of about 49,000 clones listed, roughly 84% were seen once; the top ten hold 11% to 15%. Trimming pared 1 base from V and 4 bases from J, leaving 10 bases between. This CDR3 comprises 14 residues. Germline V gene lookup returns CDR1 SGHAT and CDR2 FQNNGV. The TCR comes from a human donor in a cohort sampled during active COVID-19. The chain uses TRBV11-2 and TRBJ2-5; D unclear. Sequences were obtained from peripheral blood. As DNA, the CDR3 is TGTGCCAGCAGCTTAGTCTCTTCGGGAGAGACCCAGTACTTC. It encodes CASSLVSSGETQYF.